These T cell receptor beta chains were read from a single sample in a study of early stage breast cancer tumors. Produced via immunoSEQ multiplex PCR; TCRdb's table is partial and in-frame only. The sample yields tens of thousands of clones, 78% seen once. The sequenced sample was blood. The receptor source for this set is a person aged 35 to 50 with breast cancer. The CDR3 runs from the conserved cysteine through the conserved F or W. D genes are given only for firm matches. Size tells how often a clone was seen (once, few, many) or the class of an expanded clone, and some rows leave it out.

>TRBJ2-7|-|-|TRBV7-8
CASSLSSYEQYF
TGTGCCAGCAGCTTATCCTCCTACGAGCAGTACTTC
>TRBJ2-2|-|-|TRBV19
CASSIMDTGELFF
TGTGCCAGTAGTATAATGGATACCGGGGAGCTGTTTTTT
>TRBJ2-1|-|few|TRBV15
CATSRDPRGTQWDEQFF
TGTGCCACCAGCAGAGATCCCCGGGGGACCCAGTGGGATGAGCAGTTCTTC
>TRBJ2-3|TRBD2|-|TRBV10-2
CASSERAGGLSDTQYF
TGCGCCAGCAGTGAGAGGGCGGGAGGGTTGTCAGATACGCAGTATTTT
>TRBJ1-1|-|-|TRBV19
CASSINSNTEAFF
TGTGCCAGTAGTATAAACTCGAACACTGAAGCTTTCTTT
>TRBJ2-7|-|-|TRBV7-9
CASSLAKRGFGGEQYF
TGTGCCAGCAGCTTAGCTAAAAGAGGCTTCGGGGGCGAGCAGTACTTC
>TRBJ2-7|TRBD2|few|TRBV7-2
CASSVPGLAGGQYF
TGTGCCAGCAGCGTACCGGGACTAGCGGGAGGCCAGTACTTC
>TRBJ2-2|TRBD2|-|TRBV4-2
CASSQWSGTRDTGELFF
TGTGCCAGCAGCCAATGGTCCGGGACTAGAGACACCGGGGAGCTGTTTTTT
>TRBJ1-5|-|-|TRBV2
CASSENGNSNQPQHF
TGTGCCAGCAGTGAAAACGGAAATAGCAATCAGCCCCAGCATTTT
>TRBJ1-2|-|few|TRBV10-1
CASRVRTRRTYGYTF
TGCGCCAGCAGGGTTAGGACACGCAGGACGTATGGCTACACCTTC
>TRBJ2-1|TRBD2|once|TRBV15
CATSRGSGLAGAHSYNEQFF
TGTGCCACCAGCAGAGGATCGGGACTAGCGGGAGCGCACTCCTACAATGAGCAGTTCTTC
>TRBJ2-7|-|-|TRBV7-8
CASSLRVGISEQYF
TGTGCCAGCAGCTTAAGGGTTGGAATCTCCGAGCAGTACTTC
>TRBJ1-3|-|-|TRBV18
CASSPLLYSQGRRSGNTIYF
TGTGCCAGCTCACCGCTACTTTACTCCCAGGGGAGACGGTCTGGAAACACCATATATTTT
>TRBJ2-1|-|-|TRBV6-1
CASSPVGSSGGEQFF
TGTGCCAGCAGCCCAGTGGGATCCTCTGGAGGTGAGCAGTTCTTC
>TRBJ1-5|-|-|TRBV30
CAWSVRGQTFYQPQHF
TGTGCCTGGAGTGTACGAGGACAGACGTTTTATCAGCCCCAGCATTTT
>TRBJ2-7|TRBD2|medium-sized|TRBV4-2
CASSQETSGPYEQYF
TGTGCCAGCAGCCAAGAAACTAGCGGCCCCTACGAGCAGTACTTC
>TRBJ1-1|-|-|TRBV5-1
CASRLDGMNTEAFF
TGCGCCAGCAGACTGGACGGCATGAACACTGAAGCTTTCTTT
>TRBJ1-1|-|-|TRBV30
CACRPLILNTEAFF
TGTGCCTGTCGGCCTTTAATTTTGAACACTGAAGCTTTCTTT
>TRBJ2-3|-|-|TRBV10-1
CASKTITDTQYF
TGCGCCAGCAAGACTATCACAGATACGCAGTATTTT
>TRBJ2-1|TRBD2|-|TRBV29-1
CSVGPSGHYNEQFF
TGCAGCGTTGGGCCTAGCGGGCACTACAATGAGCAGTTCTTC
>TRBJ1-1|-|few|TRBV29-1
CSVGQGLTEAFF
TGCAGCGTTGGGCAAGGGCTTACTGAAGCTTTCTTT
>TRBJ2-3|TRBD1|-|TRBV30
CAWGARTGVTDTQYF
TGTGCCTGGGGCGCCCGGACAGGGGTGACAGATACGCAGTATTTT
>TRBJ2-1|-|-|TRBV6-1
CASSARRDHAEQFF
TGTGCCAGCAGTGCTCGTCGGGATCACGCTGAGCAGTTCTTC
>TRBJ2-1|TRBD2|-|TRBV2
CASSGSGSFIDEQFF
TGTGCCAGCAGTGGAAGCGGGAGTTTTATCGATGAGCAGTTCTTC
>TRBJ1-1|-|few|TRBV30
CAWSKGSAEAFF
TGTGCCTGGAGTAAAGGGAGCGCTGAAGCTTTCTTT
>TRBJ2-1|-|once|TRBV5-1
CASSLGKVGLPEQFF
TGCGCCAGCAGCCTTGGGAAGGTTGGACTACCTGAGCAGTTCTTC
>TRBJ2-5|TRBD1|-|TRBV30
CAWSAGRGETQYF
TGTGCCTGGAGCGCCGGCAGGGGGGAGACCCAGTACTTC
>TRBJ2-2|-|few|TRBV19
CASRTGHQGGTGELFF
TGTGCCAGTAGAACGGGACACCAGGGTGGCACCGGGGAGCTGTTTTTT
>TRBJ1-4|-|few|TRBV19
CASSIVGPRPGATNEKLFF
TGTGCCAGTAGTATAGTGGGACCCCGGCCGGGTGCAACTAATGAAAAACTGTTTTTT
>TRBJ1-2|-|few|TRBV9
CASALWTVGDGYTF
TGTGCCAGCGCCCTCTGGACAGTAGGGGATGGCTACACCTTC
>TRBJ2-3|-|-|TRBV7-3
CARTEGYF
TGTGCCCGCACCGAGGGGTATTTT
>TRBJ2-7|-|-|TRBV2
CAGSRGGVYEQYF
TGTGCGGGATCAAGGGGGGGTGTCTACGAGCAGTACTTC
>TRBJ1-5|TRBD1|-|TRBV6-1
CASSGGTGIWSNQPQHF
TGTGCCAGCAGTGGGGGGACAGGGATTTGGAGCAATCAGCCCCAGCATTTT
>TRBJ2-7|-|-|TRBV6-1
CASSETRPYEQYF
TGTGCCAGCAGTGAAACCAGACCCTACGAGCAGTACTTC
>TRBJ2-1|TRBD2|-|TRBV6-6
CASSSGEYYNEQFF
TGTGCCAGCAGTAGCGGGGAATACTACAATGAGCAGTTCTTC
>TRBJ2-7|TRBD2|-|TRBV2
CASRRTSGRRYEQYF
TGTGCCAGCAGACGGACTAGCGGGAGGAGGTACGAGCAGTACTTC
>TRBJ1-2|-|-|TRBV18
CASSPSSDRDFYGYTF
TGTGCCAGCTCACCTTCCAGCGACAGAGACTTCTATGGCTACACCTTC
>TRBJ2-7|-|-|TRBV21-1
CASQRGPPYEQYF
TGTGCCTCACAACGTGGGCCCCCCTACGAGCAGTACTTC
>TRBJ2-5|-|-|TRBV5-1
CASSQTPEETQYF
TGCGCCAGCAGCCAGACACCGGAAGAGACCCAGTACTTC
>TRBJ1-1|-|-|TRBV5-1
CASSTSLGTNTEAFF
TGCGCCAGCAGCACCTCGTTGGGGACGAACACTGAAGCTTTCTTT
>TRBJ1-2|-|-|TRBV7-9
CASSLVVGQATNRGYTF
TGTGCCAGCAGCTTAGTGGTAGGGCAGGCTACCAACAGGGGCTACACCTTC
>TRBJ2-1|TRBD2|few|TRBV6-4
CASSETSGSYNEQFF
TGTGCCAGCAGTGAGACTAGCGGGAGTTACAATGAGCAGTTCTTC
>TRBJ1-3|-|-|TRBV30
CAWSTSFGNTIYF
TGTGCCTGGAGTACTTCTTTCGGAAACACCATATATTTT
>TRBJ2-7|TRBD1|-|TRBV23-1
CASSQSARGTTDSYEQYF
TGCGCCAGCAGTCAATCGGCCAGGGGGACAACCGACTCCTACGAGCAGTACTTC
>TRBJ2-2|-|-|TRBV5-1
CASSFGDPRGELFF
TGCGCCAGCAGCTTTGGGGACCCACGCGGGGAGCTGTTTTTT
>TRBJ2-7|-|-|TRBV5-6
CASSRGYEQYF
TGTGCCAGCAGCAGAGGCTACGAGCAGTACTTC
>TRBJ1-2|-|-|TRBV11-2
CASSLVGAGSGYTF
TGTGCCAGCAGCTTAGTTGGGGCCGGTAGCGGCTACACCTTC
>TRBJ2-7|-|-|TRBV19
CASTLASKGVYEQYF
TGTGCCAGTACCCTGGCTAGCAAGGGGGTCTACGAGCAGTACTTC
>TRBJ2-5|-|-|TRBV7-2
CASSLQVSSQETQYF
TGTGCCAGCAGCCTACAGGTCTCGTCCCAAGAGACCCAGTACTTC
>TRBJ2-1|-|-|TRBV29-1
CRSRGSNEQFF
TGCAGGTCGAGGGGTTCCAATGAGCAGTTCTTC
>TRBJ1-2|-|-|TRBV2
CASSERNRDGYTF
TGTGCCAGCAGTGAGAGAAACAGGGATGGCTACACCTTC
>TRBJ2-3|-|once|TRBV9
CASSSRLVTDTQYF
TGTGCCAGCAGCTCCAGACTAGTCACAGATACGCAGTATTTT
>TRBJ1-5|-|-|TRBV2
CASSAARGSYSNQPQHF
TGTGCCAGCAGTGCCGCTAGGGGGTCCTATAGCAATCAGCCCCAGCATTTT
>TRBJ1-2|-|few|TRBV30
CAWGDANYGYTF
TGTGCCTGGGGAGACGCTAACTATGGCTACACCTTC
>TRBJ1-1|-|few|TRBV6-6
CASSSGLKGTEAFF
TGTGCCAGCAGTAGTGGACTTAAGGGCACTGAAGCTTTCTTT
>TRBJ1-1|TRBD1|-|TRBV4-1
CASSQGFRTGESEAFF
TGCGCCAGCAGCCAAGGATTTCGGACAGGGGAGAGTGAAGCTTTCTTT
>TRBJ2-2|-|-|TRBV11-3
CASSFSLGQMNTGELFF
TGTGCCAGCAGCTTCTCCCTCGGGCAGATGAACACCGGGGAGCTGTTTTTT
>TRBJ2-1|-|few|TRBV10-1
CASNESNEQFF
TGCGCCAGCAACGAGAGCAATGAGCAGTTCTTC